These T cell receptor beta chains were read from a single sample in a study of cytomegalovirus exposure and HLA in healthy donors. The data were produced by immunoSEQ multiplex PCR, yet TCRdb's version contains in-frame clones alone and is incomplete. The profile shows 100,000 or so clones, approximately 12% of them singletons. Sequenced input: PBMCs. Every receptor here comes from a man between 35 and 55 years old in good health and CMV-seropositive. The CDR3 runs from the conserved cysteine through the conserved F or W. The order of the fields is V gene, D gene, clone size, J gene, CDR3 protein, CDR3 DNA. D genes are given only for firm matches. A clone size is listed for some rows: how often the clone was seen (once, few, many), or a class if it is expanded.

TRBV7-9	TRBD2	few	TRBJ2-7	CASSIAGGLHYSYEQYF	TGTGCCAGCTCCATAGCGGGAGGGCTCCATTACTCCTACGAGCAGTACTTC
TRBV14	-	few	TRBJ2-5	CASSQISGVLETQYF	TGTGCCAGCAGCCAGATTAGCGGAGTACTAGAGACCCAGTACTTC
TRBV6-5	TRBD1	-	TRBJ2-2	CASSYWDSFTGELFF	TGTGCCAGCAGTTACTGGGACAGCTTCACCGGGGAGCTGTTTTTT
TRBV6-5	TRBD2	-	TRBJ2-1	CASSYASGGWGNEQFF	TGTGCCAGCAGTTACGCGTCGGGGGGATGGGGGAATGAGCAGTTCTTC
TRBV7-9	TRBD1	few	TRBJ2-2	CASSLWQGAHRGGELFF	TGTGCCAGCAGCTTATGGCAGGGGGCGCACCGGGGCGGGGAGCTGTTTTTT
TRBV10-1	TRBD2	-	TRBJ2-7	CASSEGSSGRQHEQYF	TGCGCCAGCAGTGAGGGGTCTAGCGGGAGGCAGCACGAGCAGTACTTC
TRBV6-1	TRBD1	-	TRBJ2-7	CASVTGTEVYEQYF	TGTGCCAGTGTAACAGGGACAGAAGTCTACGAGCAGTACTTC
TRBV2	-	-	TRBJ1-1	CASCDRFNEAFF	TGTGCCAGCTGCGACAGGTTCAATGAAGCTTTCTTT
TRBV7-2	-	once	TRBJ1-5	CASSSSPRDFQPQHF	TGTGCCAGCAGCTCCTCCCCTCGAGATTTTCAGCCCCAGCATTTT
TRBV27	-	few	TRBJ1-4	CASKPHGRHEKLFF	TGTGCCAGCAAGCCTCACGGGAGGCATGAAAAACTGTTTTTT
TRBV6-6	-	few	TRBJ2-1	CASRVFEKQFF	TGTGCCAGCAGAGTCTTTGAGAAGCAGTTCTTC
TRBV6-1	TRBD1	few	TRBJ1-4	CASSEDGTVNEKLFF	TGTGCCAGCAGTGAAGATGGGACAGTTAATGAAAAACTGTTTTTT
TRBV2	TRBD2	few	TRBJ2-5	CASSEREEHPYF	TGTGCAAGCAGTGAACGGGAGGAACACCCATACTTC
TRBV5-4	TRBD2	-	TRBJ2-2	CASSPGGGRRTGELFF	TGTGCCAGCAGCCCGGGGGGAGGGAGGAGGACCGGGGAGCTGTTTTTT
TRBV29-1	TRBD2	-	TRBJ2-5	CSAPGLAGAGETQYF	TGCAGCGCCCCAGGACTAGCGGGAGCTGGAGAGACCCAGTACTTC
TRBV18	-	few	TRBJ1-3	CASSDRGYRNTIYF	TGTGCCAGCTCTGACCGGGGGTATCGAAACACCATATATTTT
TRBV18	-	-	TRBJ2-2	CASSQRARLAAGELFF	TGTGCCAGCTCGCAAAGGGCCCGCCTAGCTGCCGGGGAGCTGTTTTTT
TRBV10-3	-	few	TRBJ1-5	CAITRESNQPQHF	TGTGCCATCACTCGGGAGAGCAATCAGCCCCAGCATTTT
TRBV5-1	TRBD2	few	TRBJ2-7	CASSLVLAGGSEQYF	TGCGCCAGCAGCTTAGTACTAGCGGGAGGAAGCGAGCAGTACTTC
TRBV5-4	-	few	TRBJ1-2	CASSSNRANYGYTF	TGTGCCAGCAGCTCGAACAGGGCCAACTATGGCTACACCTTC
TRBV6-1	-	-	TRBJ2-2	CASSLGQITGELFF	TGTGCCAGCAGTCTTGGACAGATAACCGGGGAGCTGTTTTTT
TRBV10-1	-	-	TRBJ2-7	CASSDRGSSYEQYF	TGCGCCAGCAGTGACCGGGGAAGCTCCTACGAGCAGTACTTC
TRBV7-3	-	-	TRBJ1-1	CASSKPPNTEAFF	TGTGCCAGCTCGAAGCCGCCAAACACTGAAGCTTTCTTT
TRBV5-1	-	-	TRBJ2-1	CASSLASNEQFF	TGCGCCAGCAGCTTGGCCAGCAATGAGCAGTTCTTC
TRBV6-5	-	few	TRBJ1-5	CASSNAGFNQPQHF	TGTGCCAGCAGTAATGCGGGTTTTAATCAGCCCCAGCATTTT
TRBV11-2	TRBD1	-	TRBJ2-7	CASSFRDRVSRGSYEQYF	TGTGCCAGCAGCTTCCGGGACAGGGTATCGCGTGGGTCCTACGAGCAGTACTTC
TRBV4-3	-	few	TRBJ1-5	CASSQDWGAGGNQPQHF	TGCGCCAGCAGCCAAGATTGGGGCGCGGGAGGCAATCAGCCCCAGCATTTT
TRBV15	-	few	TRBJ2-6	CATSRDRSGANVLTF	TGTGCCACCAGCAGAGATCGTTCTGGGGCCAACGTCCTGACTTTC
TRBV6-4	TRBD2	-	TRBJ2-3	CASSDGLAATDTQYF	TGTGCCAGCAGTGACGGACTAGCGGCCACAGATACGCAGTATTTT
TRBV5-5	-	few	TRBJ1-1	CASSYGQLSLNTEAFF	TGTGCCAGCAGCTACGGACAGCTATCACTGAACACTGAAGCTTTCTTT
TRBV7-9	-	-	TRBJ2-3	CASSLEDIPTDTQYF	TGTGCCAGCAGCTTAGAGGACATACCCACAGATACGCAGTATTTT
TRBV5-1	-	-	TRBJ1-5	CASSQGTGNQPQHF	TGCGCCAGCAGCCAGGGCACGGGCAATCAGCCCCAGCATTTT
TRBV6-5	-	-	TRBJ2-7	CASSTTGAYEQYF	TGTGCCAGCAGCACGACAGGAGCCTACGAGCAGTACTTC
TRBV2	TRBD1	few	TRBJ1-1	CASSNGERGQTEAFF	TGTGCCAGCAGTAACGGGGAGAGGGGGCAGACTGAAGCTTTCTTT
TRBV28	TRBD2	-	TRBJ2-3	CASSPPSGGGRDTQYF	TGTGCCAGCAGTCCACCCTCAGGCGGGGGACGAGATACGCAGTATTTT
TRBV29-1	TRBD1	few	TRBJ1-1	CSVGRTGAVNTEAFF	TGCAGCGTTGGTAGGACAGGGGCGGTGAACACTGAAGCTTTCTTT
TRBV6-5	TRBD2	few	TRBJ2-5	CASSYSMTLAGETQYF	TGTGCCAGCAGTTACTCGATGACCCTAGCGGGAGAGACCCAGTACTTC
TRBV27	TRBD1	few	TRBJ2-4	CASSRGTGDVQNIQYF	TGTGCCAGCAGCCGTGGGACAGGGGATGTCCAAAACATTCAGTACTTC
TRBV28	TRBD2	-	TRBJ2-3	CASNQGTSGSTHF	TGTGCCAGCAACCAAGGGACTAGCGGGAGCACCCATTTT
TRBV5-1	TRBD1	few	TRBJ1-5	CASSPGTGNQPQHF	TGCGCCAGCAGCCCAGGGACAGGGAACCAGCCCCAGCATTTT
TRBV9	-	-	TRBJ2-1	CASSVGGRLAEQFF	TGTGCCAGCAGCGTAGGCGGTAGGCTAGCTGAGCAGTTCTTC
TRBV4-1	-	few	TRBJ2-5	CASSQDGGYQETQYF	TGCGCCAGCAGCCAAGATGGGGGCTACCAAGAGACCCAGTACTTC
TRBV28	TRBD2	-	TRBJ2-1	CASRLSGKTYNEQFF	TGTGCCAGCAGGTTGAGCGGGAAAACCTACAATGAGCAGTTCTTC
TRBV7-2	TRBD2	few	TRBJ2-2	CASSLASGTTGELFF	TGTGCCAGCAGCTTAGCGAGCGGGACCACCGGGGAGCTGTTTTTT
TRBV28	TRBD1	few	TRBJ1-5	CASRAGQGSTQHF	TGTGCCAGCAGGGCGGGACAGGGGAGCACCCAGCATTTT
TRBV18	TRBD1	few	TRBJ1-1	CASSPGQGADLLEAFF	TGTGCCAGCTCACCGGGACAGGGGGCGGATCTGTTGGAAGCTTTCTTT
TRBV5-8	TRBD1	-	TRBJ1-2	CASSFYGTGTNGYTF	TGTGCCAGCAGCTTCTACGGGACAGGGACAAATGGCTACACCTTC
TRBV5-1	TRBD1	-	TRBJ2-1	CASSLGQGVHNEQFF	TGCGCCAGCAGCCTAGGACAGGGGGTCCACAATGAGCAGTTCTTC